A single sample is the source of the 5 T cell receptor beta chains below, sequenced in a study of OX40 agonist ivuxolimab in advanced cancers. Using immunoSEQ multiplex PCR, the repertoire was profiled, and TCRdb retains in-frame clones only, with some absent. The data contain tens of thousands of clones, less than 90% of them singletons. The material was CD4+ or CD8+ T cells sorted from blood, obtained in a trial of the OX40 agonist ivuxolimab. The origin of the receptors is an adult with an advanced solid tumor such as melanoma, head and neck, liver or kidney cancer.

The CDR3 is CASSPGWGSGYEQYF. The CDR3 DNA reads TGTGCCAGCAGCCCCGGGTGGGGCTCAGGCTACGAGCAGTACTTC. The genes are TRBV7-8 and TRBJ2-7; possible D gene TRBD1, 5 bases. CDR1 is SGHVS and CDR2 is FQNEAQ in the germline V gene. V was cut by 5 bases and J by 3 bases, with 17 bases left in between. The CDR3 extends over 15 amino acids.

This clone was observed a single time. V gene TRBV4-1 combines with J gene TRBJ1-5, with 7 positions matching TRBD1. The CDR3 extends over 17 amino acids. With 0 bases clipped from V and 7 bases from J, the junction kept 12 bases outside the gene matches. Germline V gene lookup returns CDR1 MGHRA and CDR2 YSYEKL. The CDR3 DNA reads TGCGCCAGCAGCCAAGAGGTTAGAGGAGGGGGCGGGCAGCCCCAGCATTTT. This codes for CASSQEVRGGGGQPQHF.

CDR3 amino acids: CASSLALGSSYNEQFF. The CDR3 nucleotides read TGTGCCAGCAGCTTAGCGCTGGGGAGCTCCTACAATGAGCAGTTCTTC. The chain carries TRBV7-9 and TRBJ2-1; TRBD2 is a possible D gene (5 bases). The CDR3 length is 16 residues. The germline gives CDR1 SEHNR, CDR2 FQNEAQ (reference sequence). V lost 0 bases to trimming and J lost 0 bases, with 9 bases between them.

J is TRBJ1-1 and V is TRBV19; no reliable D call. This CDR3 is built from 14 residues. V gave up 5 bases and J gave up 1 base, with 11 bases separating them. CDR1 and CDR2 from the germline V gene are LNHDA and SQIVND (reference sequence). The CDR3 coding sequence is TGTGCCAGTAGTTGGACCGGGAGGAACACTGAAGCTTTCTTT. This gives the protein CASSWTGRNTEAFF.

The chain joins TRBV5-4 to TRBJ1-3; D is perhaps TRBD1 (5 bases). Trimming removed 4 bases from V and 2 bases from J, with 10 bases in between. In germline, CDR1 is SGHNT, CDR2 YYREEE (reference sequence). The CDR3 covers 14 residues. CDR3: CASSGRGTGNTIYF. CDR3 DNA sequence: TGTGCCAGCAGCGGACGGGGGACTGGAAACACCATATATTTT.